The clone carrying this T cell receptor beta chain came up a few times. The antigen is undetermined. CDR3 length: 17 residues. Trimming cost V 3 bases and J 8 bases; bases outside gene matches: 12. Germline V lookup: CDR1 MDHEN, CDR2 SYDVKM. A multiplex PCR was run with 60 Vbeta primers and 13 Jbeta primers. Profiled with immunoSEQ multiplex PCR; TCRdb holds only in-frame clones, not every one. The sample has some 110,000 clones; 77% are singletons. These data are taken from a study of cytomegalovirus exposure and HLA in healthy donors. Broader study findings: Usually a TCR sequence was rare, but some public TCRs were found in many donors. Sequencing depth roughly uniform across donors was assumed in presence/absence analyses.

Donors showed nominal health when sampled, although they likely had unrecorded immune exposures. The sample was PBMCs. The sequence came from a woman between 40 and 55 years old in good health and CMV-seropositive. J is TRBJ1-6 and V is TRBV28; 8 bases line up with TRBD1. The CDR3 bases are TGTGCCAGCAGTTTCCCTGGTCCCGGGACAGGCTATTCACCCCTCCACTTT. Encoded protein: CASSFPGPGTGYSPLHF.